This T cell receptor beta chain was documented in a study of T cells in Graves' hyperthyroidism and ophthalmopathy. Study overall: Peripheral blood was secured at the point of initial diagnosis, before any treatment.

Investigators excluded patients with uncontrolled infection, other autoimmune disease, pregnancy or lactation. Thyroid ultrasound and orbital computed tomography, with clinical symptoms and serum thyroxine and TRAb, informed diagnoses. PBMCs were derived from under 13 ml fresh peripheral blood. It was RNA transcripts that yielded the amplified TCR beta CDR3 regions. HTBI primers were used for first-round RT-PCR of the TCR CDR3. TCRdb processed the multiplex PCR reads anew with MiXCR; each CDR3 protein has one entry. The table has 600,000 to 800,000 distinct CDR3 sequences, roughly a third seen once. This clonotype was detected ten times or more. This TCR came from a woman between 40 and 50 years old with Graves' hyperthyroidism. Sequenced sample: blood.

The CDR3 region is CASSLAQTQVLEQYF. DNA of the CDR3: TGTGCCAGCAGCTTAGCGCAAACTCAGGTACTCGAGCAGTACTTC. The rearrangement joins TRBV7-9 to TRBJ2-7; D unresolved. This CDR3 contains 15 residues. Germline V gives CDR1 SEHNR, CDR2 FQNEAQ (reference sequence). Trimming removed 0 bases at V and 6 bases at J, with 15 bases between.